The 18 T cell receptor beta chains below come from one sample, sequenced in a study of siplizumab effects on memory and regulatory T cells. Clones were sequenced by immunoSEQ multiplex PCR, and TCRdb holds only the in-frame ones, with some missing. The profile shows about 56,000 clones, approximately 97% of them singletons. The sample taken for sequencing was naive CD8+ T cells sorted from blood. These receptor sequences come from a human donor in good health.

The chain is built from TRBV13 and TRBJ1-4, with D possibly matching TRBD1 (6 bases). The V and J ends lost 6 bases and 3 bases respectively, with 11 bases between them. Germline lookup yields CDR1 PRHDT and CDR2 FYEKMQ (reference sequence). The CDR3 spans 14 residues. The CDR3, as DNA: TGTGCCAGCAGTTACAGGGCTTCTAATGAAAAACTGTTTTTT. It specifies CASSYRASNEKLFF.

CDR3 region: CASGLEPGAGLSQPQHF. The CDR3 bases are TGTGCTAGTGGTTTGGAACCCGGGGCAGGGCTTAGTCAGCCCCAGCATTTT. The chain recombines TRBV12-5 with TRBJ1-5; tentatively, D is TRBD1 (5 bases). Germline V CDR1 and CDR2: LGHNT, FRNRAP. The CDR3 is 17 residues long. Trimming took off 1 base at V and 6 bases at J, with 19 bases between the two ends.

V gene TRBV6-1 combines with J gene TRBJ2-4, with a tentative D call TRBD2 (5 bases). CDR3 length: 15 amino acids. Germline CDR1 MNHNS, CDR2 SASEGT. Trimming took off 7 bases at V and 0 bases at J, with 13 bases between the two ends. The CDR3 DNA follows: TGTGCCAGCATGCTAGGCGGACTAGCCAAAAACATTCAGTACTTC. Amino acids: CASMLGGLAKNIQYF.

This clone was seen just once. The V call is TRBV4-3, the J call TRBJ2-3, with a possible D match to TRBD2 (6 bases). Trimming stripped 1 base from V and 0 bases from J, with 8 bases between. CDR1 and CDR2 (germline): LGHNA, YSLEER. The length of the CDR3 is 15 residues. Here the CDR3 reads CASSQVGTSTDTQYF. The DNA of the CDR3 is TGCGCCAGCAGCCAAGTTGGGACTAGCACAGATACGCAGTATTTT.

The CDR3 DNA follows: TGTGCCAGCTCACCGCCGGCTGTCCTTAGCACAGATACGCAGTATTTT. Translation: CASSPPAVLSTDTQYF. V and J are TRBV18 and TRBJ2-3; no reliable D call. The CDR3 loop spans 16 amino acids. Between the trimmed V and J ends, which lost 3 bases and 0 bases, there was a span of 13 bases. CDR1 is KGHSH and CDR2 is LQKENI in the germline V gene.

This chain's CDR3 is CASSSGSSYEQYF. CDR3 bases: TGCGCCAGCAGCAGCGGGAGCTCCTACGAGCAGTACTTC. The chain links TRBV5-1 to TRBJ2-7; 8 positions match TRBD2. The V and J ends lost 4 bases and 0 bases, in that order; junction bases with no gene match: 0. The CDR3 extends over 13 amino acids. The germline gives CDR1 SGHRS, CDR2 YFSETQ.

This sequence joins TRBV5-1 and TRBJ1-1, with a possible D match to TRBD1 (5 bases). V was pared by 4 bases and J by 0 bases, with 13 bases between. CDR1 is SGHRS and CDR2 is YFSETQ in the germline V gene. This CDR3 has 15 amino acids. CDR3 sequence (DNA): TGCGCCAGCAGCCTAACCAGGGATTTGAACACTGAAGCTTTCTTT. Amino acid sequence: CASSLTRDLNTEAFF.

The CDR3, as DNA: TGTGCCAGCAGTTTCCGGGGCACGGTTGAGCAGTACTTC. It specifies CASSFRGTVEQYF. The chain couples TRBV27 to TRBJ2-7; TRBD1 or TRBD2 may be the D gene (5 bases each). With 3 bases removed from V and 7 bases from J, the gap between germline ends came to 13 bases. Germline CDR1 reads MNHEY; CDR2 reads SMNVEV (reference sequence). The CDR3 is 13 residues long.

This clone has just one count. V usage is TRBV4-1 and J usage is TRBJ2-1; D may be TRBD2 (5 bases). The length of the CDR3 is 12 residues. The V end lost 4 bases, the J end lost 8 bases, and 9 bases lay between the germline ends. Germline lookup yields CDR1 MGHRA and CDR2 YSYEKL. The CDR3 spells CASSPPADEQFF. As DNA, the CDR3 is TGCGCCAGCAGCCCCCCAGCGGATGAGCAGTTCTTC.

The chain joins TRBV19 to TRBJ2-3; unclear D gene. CDR3 length: 17 amino acids. In germline, CDR1 is LNHDA, CDR2 SQIVND (reference sequence). V lost 3 bases and J lost 1, with 17 bases in between. The CDR3 bases are TGTGCCAGTAGTATTGTCTCCCACCTCGGCGGCACAGATACGCAGTATTTT. Encoded protein: CASSIVSHLGGTDTQYF.

This chain connects TRBV5-6 to TRBJ2-1; 11 bases are shared with TRBD2. CDR1 is SGHDT and CDR2 is YYEEEE in the germline V gene. The CDR3 has 17 residues. The V and J ends lost 0 bases and 4 bases, in that order; junction bases with no gene match: 6. The CDR3 is CASSLVASGRRYNEQFF. The DNA for the CDR3 is TGTGCCAGCAGCTTGGTCGCTAGCGGGAGGCGGTACAATGAGCAGTTCTTC. Supplemented by reference TRBV5-6 and TRBJ2-1, the full variable domain reads DAGVTQSPTHLIKTRGQQVTLRCSPKSGHDTVSWYQQALGQGPQFIFQYYEEEERQRGNFPDRFSGHQFPNYSSELNVNALLLGDSALYLCASSLVASGRRYNEQFFGPGTRLTVL.

V gene TRBV7-9 combines with J gene TRBJ2-2, with 9 positions matching TRBD1. J gave up 5 bases and V 5 bases, and 3 bases lay outside the gene matches. Looked up from germline, CDR1 is SEHNR and CDR2 is FQNEAQ (reference sequence). This CDR3 comprises 14 residues. The CDR3 spells CASSLGTGTGELFF. DNA of the CDR3: TGTGCCAGCAGCCTAGGGACAGGGACCGGGGAGCTGTTTTTT. The variable domain in full, completed from reference TRBV7-9 and TRBJ2-2, reads DTGVSQNPRHKITKRGQNVTFRCDPISEHNRLYWYRQTLGQGPEFLTYFQNEAQLEKSRLLSDRFSAERPKGSFSTLEIQRTEQGDSAMYLCASSLGTGTGELFFGEGSRLTVL.

V gene TRBV11-2 combines with J gene TRBJ2-7; D unclear. The germline CDR1 and CDR2 sequences are SGHAT and FQNNGV. V was shortened by 4 bases and J by 5 bases, with 9 bases between the two germline ends. CDR3 size: 12 residues. The CDR3 nucleotides are TGTGCCAGCAGCTCCTACCGGGACGAGCAGTACTTC. Translation: CASSSYRDEQYF.

The chain joins TRBV28 to TRBJ2-1; D gene unclear. Trimming cost V 6 bases and J 8 bases, with 8 bases left between them. Germline CDR1 is MDHEN and CDR2 is SYDVKM. The CDR3 has 11 residues. In DNA form, the CDR3 reads TGTGCCAGCAGCAAGCACGATGAGCAGTTCTTC. Translation: CASSKHDEQFF.

This sequence joins TRBV27 and TRBJ2-7; D is uncertain. There are 14 residues in the CDR3. In germline, CDR1 is MNHEY, CDR2 SMNVEV (reference sequence). The V gene lost 2 bases and the J gene lost 0 bases, with 8 bases spanning the gap. DNA for the CDR3: TGTGCCAGCAGTTTACTCGAGAGCTCCTACGAGCAGTACTTC. Translating gives CASSLLESSYEQYF.

CDR3 DNA: TGTGCCAGCAGTTATGTGGGTGGACCTAATGAAAAACTGTTTTTT. Amino acids: CASSYVGGPNEKLFF. The rearrangement links TRBV6-5 to TRBJ1-4; D is undetermined. The CDR3 is 15 amino acids. Germline V gene sequence: CDR1 MNHEY, CDR2 SVGAGI. V was clipped by 3 bases and J by 3 bases, with 11 bases between them.

V gene TRBV27 combines with J gene TRBJ2-1; 7 bases fit TRBD1. Germline CDR1 is MNHEY and CDR2 is SMNVEV (reference sequence). CDR3 length: 14 amino acids. Trimming took 4 bases from V and 5 from J; bases not matched to a gene: 5. The CDR3 DNA reads as TGTGCCAGCAGTTCCCTAGACAGGGACAATGAGCAGTTCTTC. Translation gives CASSSLDRDNEQFF.

The chain combines TRBV29-1 with TRBJ2-7; D may be TRBD1 (7 bases). The germline V and J ends were trimmed by 4 bases and 2 bases, with 15 bases remaining between them. The V gene's germline CDR1 is SQVTM and CDR2 ANQGSEA. The CDR3 contains 14 residues. For the CDR3, the DNA is TGCAGCGTTGGGAGGGACAGCTCGACCTACGAGCAGTACTTC. Translated, it gives CSVGRDSSTYEQYF.